This section outlines one T cell receptor (beta chain) sequence together with its context. As handled by the study authors: Researchers report that nucleated cell counts were estimated from reference gene primer amplification. Using immunoSEQ multiplex PCR, the repertoire was profiled, and TCRdb retains in-frame clones only, with some absent. V, J and clone size are taken as reported in that table, and D and trimming were inferred from the DNA itself. The sample contains about 440,000 clones, 87% of which appear only once. This record belongs to a study of blood T cell repertoires in COVID-19. Overall study: Acute-phase and convalescent COVID-19 samples originated in the United States, Italy and Spain. In each case, the material was cDNA or gDNA derived from T cells, B-cell-depleted T cells, or PBMCs.

The sequence was collected from a woman between 18 and 30 years old with acute COVID-19. Sequencing input: PBMCs or T cells enriched from blood (not recorded which).

The chain's CDR3 is CASSEARGRYGYTF. The CDR3 DNA reads TGCGCCAGCAGTGAGGCCAGGGGGCGATATGGCTACACCTTC. The chain combines TRBV10-2 with TRBJ1-2; 8 bases match TRBD1. Germline V gene sequence: CDR1 WSHSY, CDR2 SAAADI. The CDR3 runs 14 residues. V dropped 2 bases and J dropped 5; count of bases not matched to a gene: 4.